This TCR beta chain was sequenced in a study of cytomegalovirus exposure and HLA in healthy donors. For the study at large: As released early, the data held roughly 85 million unique TCRs from HLA-typed donors.

In regard to this clone: The antigen is undetermined.

V shed 8 bases and J 3 bases; nucleotides not matched to a gene: 11. This CDR3 is 15 amino acids long. The V gene's germline CDR1 is MNHNS and CDR2 SASEGT. 60 Vbeta and 13 Jbeta primers were used in PCR. Some clones are missing from TCRdb's copy, which holds only in-frame ones; the method was immunoSEQ multiplex PCR. The table lists 200,000 or so clones, 70% to 90% of them singletons. Study-wide points: Later analysis indicated greater clonal expansion among HLA-associated TCR beta chains than among equally common other chains.

The sample was PBMCs. The chain has TRBV6-1 and TRBJ2-3; TRBD2 agrees at 7 bases. The sequence was obtained from a man younger than 40 in good health and CMV-seronegative. CDR3 residues: CASRPMGGMTDTQYF. In DNA form, the CDR3 reads TGTGCCAGCCGCCCAATGGGAGGGATGACAGATACGCAGTATTTT.